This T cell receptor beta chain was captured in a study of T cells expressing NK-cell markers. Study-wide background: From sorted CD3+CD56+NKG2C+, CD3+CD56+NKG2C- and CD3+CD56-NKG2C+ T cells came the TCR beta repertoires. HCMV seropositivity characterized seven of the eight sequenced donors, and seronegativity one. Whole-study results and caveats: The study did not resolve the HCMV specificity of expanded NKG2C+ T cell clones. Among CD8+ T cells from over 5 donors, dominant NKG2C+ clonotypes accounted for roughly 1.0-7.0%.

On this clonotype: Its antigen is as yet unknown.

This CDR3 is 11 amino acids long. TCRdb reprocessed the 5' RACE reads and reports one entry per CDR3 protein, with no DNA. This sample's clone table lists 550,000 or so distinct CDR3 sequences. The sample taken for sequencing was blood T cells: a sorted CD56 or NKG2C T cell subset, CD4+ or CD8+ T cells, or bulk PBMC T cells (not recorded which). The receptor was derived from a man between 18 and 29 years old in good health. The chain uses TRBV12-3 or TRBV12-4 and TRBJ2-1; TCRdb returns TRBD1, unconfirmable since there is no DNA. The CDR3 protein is CASSTRASQFF.